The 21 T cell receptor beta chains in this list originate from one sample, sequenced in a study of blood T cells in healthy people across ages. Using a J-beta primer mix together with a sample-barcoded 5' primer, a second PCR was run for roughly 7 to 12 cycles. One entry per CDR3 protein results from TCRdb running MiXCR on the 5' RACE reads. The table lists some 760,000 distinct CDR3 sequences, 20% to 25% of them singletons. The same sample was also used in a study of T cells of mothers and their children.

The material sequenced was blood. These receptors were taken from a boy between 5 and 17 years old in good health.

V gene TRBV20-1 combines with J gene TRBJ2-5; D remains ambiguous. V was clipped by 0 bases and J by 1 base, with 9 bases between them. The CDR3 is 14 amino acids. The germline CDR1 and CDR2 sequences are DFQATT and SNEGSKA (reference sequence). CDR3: CSARDLDVQETQYF. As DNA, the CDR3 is TGCAGTGCTAGAGATCTCGACGTCCAAGAGACCCAGTACTTC.

The CDR3 protein is CASSLGGVVTEAFF. The CDR3, as DNA: TGTGCCAGCAGCTTAGGGGGCGTTGTCACTGAAGCTTTCTTT. The chain has TRBV7-2 and TRBJ1-1; D possibly corresponds to TRBD1 (5 bases). The CDR3 runs 14 residues. Germline CDR1 and CDR2: SGHTA and FQGNSA. The V end was cut by 1 base, the J end by 4 bases, with 10 bases between. Full variable domain (outside the CDR3, taken from reference TRBV7-2 and TRBJ1-1): GAGVSQSPSNKVTEKGKDVELRCDPISGHTALYWYRQSLGQGLEFLIYFQGNSAPDKSGLPSDRFSAERTGGSVSTLTIQRTQQEDSAVYLCASSLGGVVTEAFFGQGTRLTVV.

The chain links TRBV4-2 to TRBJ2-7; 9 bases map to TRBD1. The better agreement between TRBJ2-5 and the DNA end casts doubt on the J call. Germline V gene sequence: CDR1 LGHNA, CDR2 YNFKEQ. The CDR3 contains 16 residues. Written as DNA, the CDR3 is TGTGCCAGCAGCCAAGATTGGACAGGGGTAGAGTGGACCCAGTACTTC. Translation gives CASSQDWTGVEWTQYF.

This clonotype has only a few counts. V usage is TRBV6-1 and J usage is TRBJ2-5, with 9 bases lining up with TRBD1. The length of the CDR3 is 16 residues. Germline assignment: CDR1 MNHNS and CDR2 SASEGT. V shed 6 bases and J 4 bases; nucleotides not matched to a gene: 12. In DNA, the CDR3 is TGTGCCAGCAGAGGACCGGGGACAGGGTTTTTAGAGACCCAGTACTTC. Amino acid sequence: CASRGPGTGFLETQYF.

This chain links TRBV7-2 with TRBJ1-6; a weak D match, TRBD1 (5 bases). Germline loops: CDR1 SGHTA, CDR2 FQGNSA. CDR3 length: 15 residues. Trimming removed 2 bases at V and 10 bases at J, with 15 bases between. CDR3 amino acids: CASSLFGAILSPLHF. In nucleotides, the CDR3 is TGTGCCAGCAGCTTATTTGGGGCAATTCTATCACCCCTCCACTTT. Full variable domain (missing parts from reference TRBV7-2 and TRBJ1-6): GAGVSQSPSNKVTEKGKDVELRCDPISGHTALYWYRQSLGQGLEFLIYFQGNSAPDKSGLPSDRFSAERTGGSVSTLTIQRTQQEDSAVYLCASSLFGAILSPLHFGNGTRLTVT.

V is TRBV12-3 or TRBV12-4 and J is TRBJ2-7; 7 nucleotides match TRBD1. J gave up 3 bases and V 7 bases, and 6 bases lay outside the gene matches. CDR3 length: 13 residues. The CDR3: CASMGDSNYEQYF. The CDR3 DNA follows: TGTGCCAGCATGGGGGACAGCAACTACGAGCAGTACTTC.

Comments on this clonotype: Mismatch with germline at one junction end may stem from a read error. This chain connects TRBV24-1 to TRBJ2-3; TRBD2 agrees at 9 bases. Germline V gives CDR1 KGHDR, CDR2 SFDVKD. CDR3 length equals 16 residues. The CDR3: CATSDLAGGLRDTQYF. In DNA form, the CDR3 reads TGCGCCACCAGTGATTTGGCGGGGGGGCTGAGAGATACGCAGTATTTT.

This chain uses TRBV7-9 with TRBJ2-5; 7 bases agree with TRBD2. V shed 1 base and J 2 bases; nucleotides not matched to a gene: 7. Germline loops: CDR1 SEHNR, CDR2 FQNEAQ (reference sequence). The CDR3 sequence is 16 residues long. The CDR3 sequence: CASSLGSRLAQETQYF. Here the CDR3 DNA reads TGTGCCAGCAGCTTAGGATCGCGACTAGCTCAAGAGACCCAGTACTTC.

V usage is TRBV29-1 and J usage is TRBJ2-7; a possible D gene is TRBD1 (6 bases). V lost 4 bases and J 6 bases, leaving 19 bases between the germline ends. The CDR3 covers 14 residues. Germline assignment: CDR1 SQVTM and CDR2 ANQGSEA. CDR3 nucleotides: TGCAGCGTTGCAAATCAGGGGCTGGACCTCGAGCAGTACTTC. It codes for CSVANQGLDLEQYF.

The CDR3 loop reads CASSLTGVMNTEAFF. The DNA of the CDR3 is TGTGCCAGCAGCTTGACAGGGGTTATGAACACTGAAGCTTTCTTT. The V call is TRBV5-5, the J call TRBJ1-1; 7 bases fit TRBD1. CDR1 is SGHKS and CDR2 is YYEKEE in the germline V gene (reference sequence). The CDR3 consists of 15 residues. V lost 1 base to trimming and J lost 0 bases; unmatched junction nucleotides: 3.

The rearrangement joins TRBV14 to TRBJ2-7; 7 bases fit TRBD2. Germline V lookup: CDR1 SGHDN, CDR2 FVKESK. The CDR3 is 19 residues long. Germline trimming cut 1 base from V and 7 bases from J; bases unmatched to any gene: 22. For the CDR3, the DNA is TGTGCCAGCAGCCAAGTTTATACAGCCCAGCGGGAATTCACCCGGGAGCAGTACTTC. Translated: CASSQVYTAQREFTREQYF.

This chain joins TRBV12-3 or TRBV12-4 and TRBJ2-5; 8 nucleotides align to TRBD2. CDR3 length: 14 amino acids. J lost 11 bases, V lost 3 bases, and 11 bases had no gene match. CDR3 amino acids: CASSFPSAGDKQYF. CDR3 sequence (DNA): TGTGCCAGCAGTTTTCCTTCAGCGGGAGATAAGCAGTACTTC.

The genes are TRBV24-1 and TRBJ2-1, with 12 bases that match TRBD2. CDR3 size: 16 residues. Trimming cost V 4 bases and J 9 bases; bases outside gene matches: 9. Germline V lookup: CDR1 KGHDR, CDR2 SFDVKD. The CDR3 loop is CATSDPALAGGAEQFF. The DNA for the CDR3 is TGTGCCACCAGTGACCCCGCGCTAGCGGGAGGGGCTGAGCAGTTCTTC.

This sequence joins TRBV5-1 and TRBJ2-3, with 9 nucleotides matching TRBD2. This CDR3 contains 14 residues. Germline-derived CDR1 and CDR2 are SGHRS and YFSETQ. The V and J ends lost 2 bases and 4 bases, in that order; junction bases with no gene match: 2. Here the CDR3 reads CASSFSGGPDTQYF. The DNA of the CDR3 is TGCGCCAGCAGCTTTAGCGGGGGTCCAGATACGCAGTATTTT.

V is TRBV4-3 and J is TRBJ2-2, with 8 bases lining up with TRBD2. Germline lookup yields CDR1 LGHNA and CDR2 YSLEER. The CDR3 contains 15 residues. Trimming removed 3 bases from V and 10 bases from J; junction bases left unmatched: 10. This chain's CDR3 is CASSQSGGTGAELFF. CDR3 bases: TGCGCCAGCAGCCAGAGCGGGGGAACGGGCGCGGAGCTGTTTTTT.

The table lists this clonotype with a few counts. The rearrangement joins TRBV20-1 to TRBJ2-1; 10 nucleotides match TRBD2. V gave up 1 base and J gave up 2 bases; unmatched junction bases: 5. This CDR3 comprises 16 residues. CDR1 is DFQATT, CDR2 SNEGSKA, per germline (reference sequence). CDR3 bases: TGCAGTGCTAGAGTGCGAACTAGCGGGACCTACAATGAGCAGTTCTTC. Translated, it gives CSARVRTSGTYNEQFF.

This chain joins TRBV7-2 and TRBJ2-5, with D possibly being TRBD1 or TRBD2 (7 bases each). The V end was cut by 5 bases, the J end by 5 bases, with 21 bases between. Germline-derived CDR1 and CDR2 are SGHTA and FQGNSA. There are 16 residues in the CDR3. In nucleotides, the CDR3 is TGTGCCAGCAGCCCGTCGCGGGGGACAGCAAAGGAGACCCAGTACTTC. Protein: CASSPSRGTAKETQYF.

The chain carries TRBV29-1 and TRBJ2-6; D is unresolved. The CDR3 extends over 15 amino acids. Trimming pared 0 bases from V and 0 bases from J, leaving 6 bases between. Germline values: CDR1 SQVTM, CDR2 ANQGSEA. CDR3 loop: CSVEEGGSGANVLTF. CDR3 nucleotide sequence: TGCAGCGTTGAAGAGGGCGGCTCTGGGGCCAACGTCCTGACTTTC.

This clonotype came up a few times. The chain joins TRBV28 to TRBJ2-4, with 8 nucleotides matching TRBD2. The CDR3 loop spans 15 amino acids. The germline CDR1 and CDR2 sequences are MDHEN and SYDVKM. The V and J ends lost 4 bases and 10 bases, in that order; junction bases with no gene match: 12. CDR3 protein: CASSSAAGTSFIQYF. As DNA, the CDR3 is TGTGCCAGCAGTTCCGCAGCAGGGACTAGTTTTATTCAGTACTTC. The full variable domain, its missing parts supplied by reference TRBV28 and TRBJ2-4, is DVKVTQSSRYLVKRTGEKVFLECVQDMDHENMFWYRQDPGLGLRLIYFSYDVKMKEKGDIPEGYSVSREKKERFSLILESASTNQTSMYLCASSSAAGTSFIQYFGAGTRLSVL.

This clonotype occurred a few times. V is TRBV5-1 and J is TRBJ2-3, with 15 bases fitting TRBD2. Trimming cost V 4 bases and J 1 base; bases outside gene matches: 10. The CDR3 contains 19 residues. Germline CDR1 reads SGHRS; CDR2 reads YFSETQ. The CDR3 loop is CASSLTPGLAGGRTDTQYF. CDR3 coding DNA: TGCGCCAGCAGCCTTACCCCGGGACTAGCGGGAGGTCGCACAGATACGCAGTATTTT.

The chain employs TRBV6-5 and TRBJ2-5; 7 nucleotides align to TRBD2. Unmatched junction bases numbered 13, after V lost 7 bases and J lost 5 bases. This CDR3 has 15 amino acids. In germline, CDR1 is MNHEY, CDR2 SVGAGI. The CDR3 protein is CASTSIREDGETQYF. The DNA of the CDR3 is TGTGCCAGCACTTCTATTCGGGAGGACGGGGAGACCCAGTACTTC.